This T cell receptor beta chain was captured in a study of long-term antiretroviral therapy in people with HIV. Study summary: Earliest sampling preceded the 2015 immediate-ART recommendation by about a decade.

Survey-level immunoSEQ v3.0 assays were run. The table came from immunoSEQ multiplex PCR; TCRdb's copy has only in-frame clones and leaves some out. The sample has some 30,000 clones, 75% to 85% seen once. Note on this clone: Its antigen is unknown.

At minimum, one pre-ART and two post-ART PBMC samples were obtained from each donor. Findings of the study overall: Nothing was known about ART adherence, viral resistance or changes in therapy.

Germline trimming cut 9 bases from V and 6 bases from J; bases unmatched to any gene: 8. The CDR3 totals 13 residues. Germline V gene lookup returns CDR1 SNHLY and CDR2 FYNNEI. The material was unsorted PBMCs, obtained 3.3 years after starting antiretroviral therapy. The V call is TRBV2, the J call TRBJ2-7, with 10 positions matching TRBD1. The receptor comes from a man in his late teens or twenties with HIV. The CDR3 DNA reads TGTGCCAGGAAGGGGACAGGGGATGCCGAGCAGTACTTC. Its translation is CARKGTGDAEQYF.